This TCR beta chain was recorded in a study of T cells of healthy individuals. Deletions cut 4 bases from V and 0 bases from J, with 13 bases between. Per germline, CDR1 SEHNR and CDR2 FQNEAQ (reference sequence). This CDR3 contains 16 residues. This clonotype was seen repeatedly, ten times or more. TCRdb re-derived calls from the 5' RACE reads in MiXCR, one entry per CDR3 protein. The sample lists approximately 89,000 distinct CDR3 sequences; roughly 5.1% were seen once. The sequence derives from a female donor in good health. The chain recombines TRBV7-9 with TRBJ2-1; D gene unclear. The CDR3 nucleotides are TGTGCCAGCAGCTCGCCGGGTGGAAGCTCCTACAATGAGCAGTTCTTC. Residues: CASSSPGGSSYNEQFF.